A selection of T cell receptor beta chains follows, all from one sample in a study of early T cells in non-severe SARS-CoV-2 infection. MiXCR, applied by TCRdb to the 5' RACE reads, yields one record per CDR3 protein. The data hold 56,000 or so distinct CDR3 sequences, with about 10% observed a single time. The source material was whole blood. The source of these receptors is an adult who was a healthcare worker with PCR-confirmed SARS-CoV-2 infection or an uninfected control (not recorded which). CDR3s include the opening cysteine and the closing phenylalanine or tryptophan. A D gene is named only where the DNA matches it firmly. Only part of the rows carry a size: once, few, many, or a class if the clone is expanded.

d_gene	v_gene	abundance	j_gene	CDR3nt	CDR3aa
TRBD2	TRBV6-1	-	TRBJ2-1	TGTGCCAGCAGCCCCCGGCTTTCGACTAGCGGATACAATGAGCAGTTCTTC	CASSPRLSTSGYNEQFF
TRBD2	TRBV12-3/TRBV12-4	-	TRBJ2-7	TGTGCCAGCAGTTGGGGACTATCCGAGCAGTACTTC	CASSWGLSEQYF
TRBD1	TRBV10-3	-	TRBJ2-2	TGTGCCACCGGGACCACCAGGGGGCGGACCGGGGAGCTGTTTTTT	CATGTTRGRTGELFF
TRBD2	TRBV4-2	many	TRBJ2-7	TGTGCCAGCAGACGATCAGGCGGGAGTGCGCCCTACGAGCAGTACTTC	CASRRSGGSAPYEQYF
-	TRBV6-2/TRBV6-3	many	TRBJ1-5	TGTGCCAGCAGTTACTCGGCCAGCGAGGCAGGGGACAATCAGCCCCAGCATTTT	CASSYSASEAGDNQPQHF
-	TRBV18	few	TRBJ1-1	TGTGCCAGCTCACCTCAGGTAATCACTGAAGCTTTCTTT	CASSPQVITEAFF
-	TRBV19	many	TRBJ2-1	TGTGCCAGTAGTATTACAGGAGTCTCCTACAATGAGCAGTTCTTC	CASSITGVSYNEQFF
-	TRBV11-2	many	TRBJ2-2	TGTGCCAGCAGCCCCCCAACCGGGGAGCTGTTTTTT	CASSPPTGELFF
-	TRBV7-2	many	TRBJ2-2	TGTGCCAGCACCTGGGGTACAGAGACTCTCGGGGAGCTGTTTTTT	CASTWGTETLGELFF
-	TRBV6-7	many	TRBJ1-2	TGTGCCAGCAGAACAGATGGCTACACCTTC	CASRTDGYTF
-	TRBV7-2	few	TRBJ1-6	TGTGCCAGCAGCTTACACAGGAATTCACCCCTCCACTTT	CASSLHRNSPLHF
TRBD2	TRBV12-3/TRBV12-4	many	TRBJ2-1	TGTGCCAGCAGTTTAGCGCAGAGCGGGGGGGGACTGCAGTTCTTC	CASSLAQSGGGLQFF
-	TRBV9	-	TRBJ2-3	TGTGCCAGCAGCTCCGGACTGAACACAGATACGCAGTATTTT	CASSSGLNTDTQYF
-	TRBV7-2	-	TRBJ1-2	TGTGCCAGCAGCTTAGTAGGGCACGGCTACACCTTC	CASSLVGHGYTF
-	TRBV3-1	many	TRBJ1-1	TGTGCCAGCAGCTACCTAGTAACGGGGACTGAAGCTTTCTTT	CASSYLVTGTEAFF
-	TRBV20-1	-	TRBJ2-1	TGCAGTGGCCGGGAGTCTTTGGAGCAGTTCTTC	CSGRESLEQFF
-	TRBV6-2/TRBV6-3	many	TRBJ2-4	TGTGCCAGCAGTTACTCCGAAGGGCACAGGTACTTC	CASSYSEGHRYF
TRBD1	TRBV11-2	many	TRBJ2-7	TGTGCCAGCAGCTCACTCCGCCGGGACAGGGGGCTCTACGAGCAGTACTTC	CASSSLRRDRGLYEQYF
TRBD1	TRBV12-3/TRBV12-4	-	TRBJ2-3	TGTGCCAGCAGTCTTCGACAGGGAACCACAGATACGCAGTATTTT	CASSLRQGTTDTQYF
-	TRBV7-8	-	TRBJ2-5	TGTGCCAGCAGCCCTCGGTTCCAAGAGACCCAGTACTTC	CASSPRFQETQYF
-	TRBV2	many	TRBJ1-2	TGTGCCAGCAGTCCCCGCGCCGGGCGGGGGATCGACTATGGCTACACCTTC	CASSPRAGRGIDYGYTF
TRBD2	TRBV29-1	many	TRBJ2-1	TGCAGCGTTGAAGTCCCCCCGGGGGGCTCCTACAATGAGCAGTTCTTC	CSVEVPPGGSYNEQFF
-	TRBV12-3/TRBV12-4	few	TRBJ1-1	TGTGCCAGCACGCCGGGGAGCCTTCGGACTGAAGCTTTCTTT	CASTPGSLRTEAFF
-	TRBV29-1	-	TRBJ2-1	TGCAGCGTTCATCACAATGAGCAGTTCTTC	CSVHHNEQFF
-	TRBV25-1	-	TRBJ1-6	TGTGCCAGCAGGCCATGGACTAATTCACCCCTCCACTTT	CASRPWTNSPLHF
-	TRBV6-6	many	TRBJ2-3	TGTGCCAGCGGAGTGCACAGCACAGATACGCAGTATTTT	CASGVHSTDTQYF
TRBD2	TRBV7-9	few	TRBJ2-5	TGTGCCAGCAGCCTAGGGACTAGCGGCCCCCAAGAGACCCAGTACTTC	CASSLGTSGPQETQYF